A single sample gave rise to the 20 T cell receptor beta chains below, sequenced in a study of T-cell reconstitution after alpha-beta-depleted transplantation in children. Unique molecular identifiers were used in preparing the TCRbeta library. TCRdb called the PCR reads again in MiXCR, with one record for every CDR3 protein. The sample holds 200,000 to 250,000 distinct CDR3 sequences, approximately 8% seen once. The source was PBMCs, mostly from graft donor cells, collected 360 days after TCRalphabeta/CD19-depleted stem cell transplant. These receptors came from a male patient aged 2-9 years who had a stem cell transplant for acute myeloid leukemia, so the T cells may come from the graft donor.

There are a few counts of this clonotype. The chain uses TRBV5-1 and TRBJ2-2; D ambiguous. Germline values: CDR1 SGHRS, CDR2 YFSETQ. V was trimmed by 5 bases and J by 3 bases, leaving 8 bases between them. CDR3 size: 13 residues. CDR3: CASRESYTGELFF. The CDR3 DNA is TGCGCCAGCAGAGAGTCCTACACCGGGGAGCTGTTTTTT. Complete variable domain (other parts from reference TRBV5-1 and TRBJ2-2): KAGVTQTPRYLIKTRGQQVTLSCSPISGHRSVSWYQQTPGQGLQFLFEYFSETQRNKGNFPGRFSGRQFSNSRSEMNVSTLELGDSALYLCASRESYTGELFFGEGSRLTVL.

This clonotype was counted at least ten times. The chain recombines TRBV5-1 with TRBJ2-7; D unclear. Germline lookup yields CDR1 SGHRS and CDR2 YFSETQ. V was clipped by 3 bases and J by 1 base, with 8 bases between them. This CDR3 comprises 13 residues. Here the CDR3 reads CASSYDGSYEQYF. CDR3 coding DNA: TGCGCCAGCAGCTACGACGGATCCTACGAGCAGTACTTC.

V gene TRBV6-1 combines with J gene TRBJ1-5, with a tentative D call TRBD1 (6 bases). The germline V gene has CDR1 MNHNS and CDR2 SASEGT. The V gene lost 7 bases and the J gene lost 6 bases, with 16 bases spanning the gap. The CDR3 length is 14 residues. The CDR3 coding sequence is TGTGCCAGCACCGCAGCAGGGGTTGGTCAGCCCCAGCATTTT. Residues: CASTAAGVGQPQHF.

The CDR3 protein is CASSGTSVSYEQYF. CDR3 nucleotides: TGTGCCAGCAGCGGGACTAGCGTTTCCTACGAGCAGTACTTC. The J gene is TRBJ2-7, the V gene TRBV9; 9 bases fit TRBD2. Per germline, CDR1 SGDLS and CDR2 YYNGEE. After removal of 3 bases from V and 1 base from J, the junction contained 2 bases not matched to a gene. This CDR3 is 14 amino acids long.

The J gene is TRBJ2-1, the V gene TRBV7-3; 11 nucleotides agree with TRBD2. J was trimmed by 6 bases and V by 2 bases; bases with no gene match: 3. The CDR3 contains 15 residues. CDR1 and CDR2 (germline): SGHTA, FQGTGA. The CDR3 sequence is CASSLVAGGPNEQFF. In DNA form, the CDR3 reads TGTGCCAGCAGCTTAGTAGCGGGGGGGCCCAATGAGCAGTTCTTC. Combining the CDR3 with reference TRBV7-3 and TRBJ2-1 gives the whole variable domain GAGVSQTPSNKVTEKGKYVELRCDPISGHTALYWYRQSLGQGPEFLIYFQGTGAADDSGLPNDRFFAVRPEGSVSTLKIQRTERGDSAVYLCASSLVAGGPNEQFFGPGTRLTVL.

The CDR3 region has the DNA TGCGCCAGCAGAATCCTAGCGGGGGGGCCATGGACAGATACGCAGTATTTT. It codes for CASRILAGGPWTDTQYF. V is TRBV5-1 and J is TRBJ2-3; 12 bases match TRBD2. The germline V gene has CDR1 SGHRS and CDR2 YFSETQ. The CDR3 is made up of 17 amino acids. V was clipped by 5 bases and J by 3 bases; unmatched bases: 10.

This clonotype occurred many times. The chain has TRBV5-1 and TRBJ2-1, with a weak D call TRBD2 (5 bases). Germline values: CDR1 SGHRS, CDR2 YFSETQ. The CDR3 sequence is 14 residues long. V was trimmed by 3 bases and J by 4 bases, leaving 11 bases between them. CDR3 in DNA: TGCGCCAGCAGCTCTTCGACGGGGTACAATGAGCAGTTCTTC. It translates to CASSSSTGYNEQFF.

A few counts support this clonotype. The chain carries TRBV5-4 and TRBJ2-1, with D perhaps matching TRBD1 (5 bases). The CDR3 is 15 amino acids. The germline CDR1 and CDR2 sequences are SGHNT and YYREEE (reference sequence). Trimming removed 5 bases from V and 9 bases from J, with 21 bases in between. In nucleotides, the CDR3 is TGTGCCAGCAGGCCCAGCTCTAGGGAAAGGGGTGAGCAGTTCTTC. Protein sequence: CASRPSSRERGEQFF.

This clonotype was detected many times. The rearrangement joins TRBV6-5 to TRBJ2-7, with 12 bases identical to TRBD2. The trim removed 8 bases at V and 2 bases at J, leaving 7 bases unmatched. The CDR3 length is 15 residues. Germline loops: CDR1 MNHEY, CDR2 SVGAGI. CDR3 amino acids: CASLTSSGRAYEQYF. The CDR3 DNA reads as TGTGCCAGCCTCACCTCTAGCGGGAGGGCCTACGAGCAGTACTTC.

This clonotype has at least ten counts. The chain carries TRBV10-3 and TRBJ1-2; 8 positions match TRBD1. CDR1 and CDR2 (germline): ENHRY, SYGVKD. This CDR3 comprises 13 residues. V trimming: 5 bases; J trimming: 5 bases; junction bases outside the gene matches: 4. CDR3 protein: CAISQDRGYGYTF. In nucleotides, the CDR3 is TGTGCCATCAGTCAAGACAGGGGATATGGCTACACCTTC.

This clonotype was detected a few times. The chain joins TRBV5-6 to TRBJ1-1; the D is unclear. V was shortened by 4 bases and J by 11 bases, with 15 bases between the two germline ends. The CDR3 consists of 12 residues. The germline V gene encodes CDR1 SGHDT and CDR2 YYEEEE. The CDR3 region is CASSQPGFVAFF. Here the CDR3 DNA reads TGTGCCAGCAGCCAACCTGGGTTCGTGGCTTTCTTT.

This clonotype was detected many times. The J gene is TRBJ2-1, the V gene TRBV29-1, with D tentatively TRBD1 (6 bases). This CDR3 comprises 12 residues. CDR1 is SQVTM and CDR2 is ANQGSEA in the germline V gene. Trimming shortened V by 4 bases and J by 12 bases, and 16 bases separated the two germline ends. The CDR3, as DNA: TGCAGCGTTGCCACCAGGGGTACCGTGCAGTTCTTC. Translation gives CSVATRGTVQFF.

This clonotype was recorded at least ten times. The chain links TRBV20-1 to TRBJ2-3, with D unclear. The CDR3 contains 11 residues. Germline V gene sequence: CDR1 DFQATT, CDR2 SNEGSKA (reference sequence). The CDR3 loop is CRLSSTDTQYF. The CDR3 DNA reads as TGCAGGCTATCAAGCACAGATACGCAGTATTTT.

This clonotype was found many times. One end of the junction varies from germline; a read error may be responsible. The chain uses TRBV6-5 and TRBJ2-1; 8 nucleotides agree with TRBD1. Germline assignment: CDR1 MNHEY and CDR2 SVGAGI. The CDR3 length is 11 residues. The CDR3 protein is CASSSAGGLLF. CDR3 in DNA: TGTGCCAGCAGTTCAGCAGGGGGCTTACTCTTC.

This clonotype was detected a few times. Sequence at one end of the junction differs from germline and may be a read error. This chain uses TRBV6-5 with TRBJ2-4, with TRBD2 as a possible D gene (6 bases). Germline CDR1 reads MNHEY; CDR2 reads SVGAGI. The CDR3 has 16 residues. CDR3 nucleotides: TGTGCCAGTAGTTTTTCCGGGGGAATAGCCAAAAACATTCAGTACTTC. Encoded protein: CASSFSGGIAKNIQYF.

This clonotype occurred a few times. The chain recombines TRBV4-1 with TRBJ2-1, with TRBD1 matching over 8 bases. Unmatched junction bases numbered 10, after V lost 1 base and J lost 8 bases. CDR3 length equals 16 residues. CDR1 and CDR2 from the germline V gene are MGHRA and YSYEKL. CDR3 residues: CASSQGGQGLGYEQFF. Here the CDR3 DNA reads TGCGCCAGCAGCCAAGGAGGACAGGGCTTGGGCTATGAGCAGTTCTTC.

This clonotype was observed a handful of times. The V and J genes are TRBV29-1 and TRBJ1-1; weak D call: TRBD1 (6 bases). This CDR3 region has 11 residues. Deletions cut 8 bases from V and 0 bases from J, with 7 bases between. Germline V gene sequence: CDR1 SQVTM, CDR2 ANQGSEA. CDR3 loop: CSTGLNTEAFF. CDR3 coding DNA: TGCAGCACAGGGTTGAACACTGAAGCTTTCTTT. Filled out from reference TRBV29-1 and TRBJ1-1, the complete variable domain reads SAVISQKPSRDICQRGTSLTIQCQVDSQVTMMFWYRQQPGQSLTLIATANQGSEATYESGFVIDKFPISRPNLTFSTLTVSNMSPEDSSIYLCSTGLNTEAFFGQGTRLTVV.

The J gene is TRBJ2-4, the V gene TRBV7-2; TRBD2 might be the D (5 bases). CDR1 SGHTA and CDR2 FQGNSA come from the germline V gene. CDR3 length: 15 residues. V lost 5 bases and J lost 1, with 12 bases in between. The CDR3 nucleotides are TGTGCCAGCAGCCACCCCGGGGAGGCCAAAAACATTCAGTACTTC. It is translated as CASSHPGEAKNIQYF.

This clonotype was counted a few times. The CDR3 DNA sequence: TGCGCCAGCAGCTTGGTCGTTGCGGGTGCCTACGAGCAGTACTTC. Its protein product is CASSLVVAGAYEQYF. The rearrangement links TRBV5-1 to TRBJ2-7; possible D gene TRBD2, 5 bases. Per the germline V gene, CDR1 is SGHRS and CDR2 is YFSETQ. The CDR3 runs to 15 residues. The V and J ends lost 0 bases and 2 bases respectively, with 12 bases between them.

Worth noting for this clonotype: One junction end does not reproduce the germline sequence, and a read error may be involved. Written as DNA, the CDR3 is TGCAGTGCTAGAGCGGCAGTATACAATGAGCTGTTCTTC. Translating it yields CSARAAVYNELFF. The chain is built from TRBV20-1 and TRBJ2-1; unclear D gene. The CDR3 spans 13 residues. CDR1 and CDR2 from the germline V gene are DFQATT and SNEGSKA (reference sequence).